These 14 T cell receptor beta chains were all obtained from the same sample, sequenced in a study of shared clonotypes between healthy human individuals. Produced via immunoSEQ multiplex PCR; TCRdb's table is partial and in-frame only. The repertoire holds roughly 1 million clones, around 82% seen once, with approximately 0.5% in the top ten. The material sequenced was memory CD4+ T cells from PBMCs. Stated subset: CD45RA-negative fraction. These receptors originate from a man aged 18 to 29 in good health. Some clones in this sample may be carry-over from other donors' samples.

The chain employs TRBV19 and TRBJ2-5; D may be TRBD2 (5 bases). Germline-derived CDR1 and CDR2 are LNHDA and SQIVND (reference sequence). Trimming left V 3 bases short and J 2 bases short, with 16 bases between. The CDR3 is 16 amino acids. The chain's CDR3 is CASSISDARVQETQYF. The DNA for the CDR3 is TGTGCCAGTAGTATCTCGGACGCGCGGGTGCAAGAGACCCAGTACTTC. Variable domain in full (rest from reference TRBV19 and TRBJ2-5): DGGITQSPKYLFRKEGQNVTLSCEQNLNHDAMYWYRQDPGQGLRLIYYSQIVNDFQKGDIAEGYSVSREKKESFPLTVTSAQKNPTAFYLCASSISDARVQETQYFGPGTRLLVL.

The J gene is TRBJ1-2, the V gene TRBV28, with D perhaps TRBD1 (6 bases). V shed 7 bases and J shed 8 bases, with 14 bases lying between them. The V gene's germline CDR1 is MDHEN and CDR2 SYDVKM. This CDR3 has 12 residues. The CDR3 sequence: CASTIQGLGYTF. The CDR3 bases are TGTGCCAGCACGATCCAGGGGCTGGGCTACACCTTC.

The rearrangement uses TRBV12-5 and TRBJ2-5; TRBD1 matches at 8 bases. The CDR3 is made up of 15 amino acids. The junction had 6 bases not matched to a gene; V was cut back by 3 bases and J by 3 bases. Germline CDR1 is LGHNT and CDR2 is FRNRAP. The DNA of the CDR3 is TGTGCTAGTGGTTTCCCAGGACAGGGAGAAGAGACCCAGTACTTC. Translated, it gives CASGFPGQGEETQYF.

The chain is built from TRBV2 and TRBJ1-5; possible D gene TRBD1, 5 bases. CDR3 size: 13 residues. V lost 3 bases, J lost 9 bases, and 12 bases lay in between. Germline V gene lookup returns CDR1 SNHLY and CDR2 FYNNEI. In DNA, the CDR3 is TGTGCCAGCAGTGAGGGAGGGAGGGGGCCCCAGCATTTT. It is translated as CASSEGGRGPQHF.

The CDR3 nucleotides read TGTGCCAGCCGGGCGGGAGCGGGGTCCCAAGAGACCCAGTACTTC. It yields the protein CASRAGAGSQETQYF. This chain links TRBV18 with TRBJ2-5; 7 bases align to TRBD2. This CDR3 is 15 amino acids long. With 8 bases clipped from V and 1 base from J, the junction kept 10 bases outside the gene matches. Germline V gives CDR1 KGHSH, CDR2 LQKENI.

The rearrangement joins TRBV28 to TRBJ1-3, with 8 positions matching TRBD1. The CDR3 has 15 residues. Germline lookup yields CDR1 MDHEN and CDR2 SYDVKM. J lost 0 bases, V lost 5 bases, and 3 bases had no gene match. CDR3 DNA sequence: TGTGCCAGCAGTGACAGGGGAAGCTCTGGAAACACCATATATTTT. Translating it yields CASSDRGSSGNTIYF.

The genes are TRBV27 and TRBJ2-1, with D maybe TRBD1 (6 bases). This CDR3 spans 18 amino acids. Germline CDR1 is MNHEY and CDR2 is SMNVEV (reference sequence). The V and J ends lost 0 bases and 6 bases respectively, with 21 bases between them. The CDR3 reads CASSLSVLRGPTVNEQFF. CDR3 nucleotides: TGTGCCAGCAGTTTATCCGTACTCAGGGGTCCCACGGTCAATGAGCAGTTCTTC.

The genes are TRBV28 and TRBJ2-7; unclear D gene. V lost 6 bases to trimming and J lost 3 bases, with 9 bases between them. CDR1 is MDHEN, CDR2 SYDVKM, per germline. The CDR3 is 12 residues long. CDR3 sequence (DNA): TGTGCCAGCAGCCCCCTACTCTACGAGCAGTACTTC. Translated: CASSPLLYEQYF.

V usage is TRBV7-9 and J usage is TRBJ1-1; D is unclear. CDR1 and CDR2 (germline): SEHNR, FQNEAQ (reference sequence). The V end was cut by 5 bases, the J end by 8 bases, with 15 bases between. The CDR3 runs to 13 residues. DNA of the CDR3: TGTGCCAGCAGCCGGGAGTCGAGAACAGAAGCTTTCTTT. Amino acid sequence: CASSRESRTEAFF. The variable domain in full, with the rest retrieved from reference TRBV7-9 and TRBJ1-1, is DTGVSQNPRHKITKRGQNVTFRCDPISEHNRLYWYRQTLGQGPEFLTYFQNEAQLEKSRLLSDRFSAERPKGSFSTLEIQRTEQGDSAMYLCASSRESRTEAFFGQGTRLTVV.

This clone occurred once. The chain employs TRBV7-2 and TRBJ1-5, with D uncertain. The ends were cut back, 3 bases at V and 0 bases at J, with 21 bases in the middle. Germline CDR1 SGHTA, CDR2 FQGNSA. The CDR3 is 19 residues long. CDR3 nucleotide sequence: TGTGCCAGCAGCTTCGGGCCGCAGGCGCGCGCTTATAGCAATCAGCCCCAGCATTTT. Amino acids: CASSFGPQARAYSNQPQHF.

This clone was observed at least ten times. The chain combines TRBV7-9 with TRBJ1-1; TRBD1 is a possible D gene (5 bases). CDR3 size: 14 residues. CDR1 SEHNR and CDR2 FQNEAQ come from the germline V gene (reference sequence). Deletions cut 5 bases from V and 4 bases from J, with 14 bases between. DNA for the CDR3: TGTGCCAGCAGCGACCAGGGAGTCGGCACTGAAGCTTTCTTT. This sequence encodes CASSDQGVGTEAFF.

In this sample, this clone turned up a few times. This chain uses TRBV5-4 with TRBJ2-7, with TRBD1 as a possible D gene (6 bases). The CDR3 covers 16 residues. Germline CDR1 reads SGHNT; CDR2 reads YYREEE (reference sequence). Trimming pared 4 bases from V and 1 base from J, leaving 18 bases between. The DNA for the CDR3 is TGTGCCAGCAGCCGATCCTCCGGGACACTGTCCTACGAGCAGTACTTC. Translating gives CASSRSSGTLSYEQYF.

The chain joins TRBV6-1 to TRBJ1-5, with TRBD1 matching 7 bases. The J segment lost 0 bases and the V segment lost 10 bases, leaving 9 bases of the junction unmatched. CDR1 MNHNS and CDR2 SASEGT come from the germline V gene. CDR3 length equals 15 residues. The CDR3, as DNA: TGTGCCACCACGACAGGGCTCCTTAGCAATCAGCCCCAGCATTTT. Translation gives CATTTGLLSNQPQHF.

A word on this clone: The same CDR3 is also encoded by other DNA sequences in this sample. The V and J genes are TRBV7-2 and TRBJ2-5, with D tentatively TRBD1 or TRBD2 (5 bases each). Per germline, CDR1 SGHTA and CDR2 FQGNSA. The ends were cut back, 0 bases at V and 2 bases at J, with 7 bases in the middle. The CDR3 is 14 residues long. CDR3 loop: CASSLAGRQETQYF. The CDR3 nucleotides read TGTGCCAGCAGCTTAGCGGGACGGCAAGAGACCCAGTACTTC.